These 3 T cell receptor beta chains originate from one sample sequenced in a study of blood T cell repertoires in COVID-19. TCRdb keeps only in-frame clones here, not all; method: immunoSEQ multiplex PCR. Of over 200,000 clones listed, about nine tenths are singletons. The sequencing sample was made of peripheral blood. These receptors came from a woman in her sixties with acute or convalescent COVID-19.

V gene TRBV11-2 combines with J gene TRBJ1-2; TRBD1 might be the D (5 bases). Germline CDR1 reads SGHAT; CDR2 reads FQNNGV. This CDR3 is 18 amino acids long. Trimming removed 4 bases at V and 3 bases at J, with 24 bases between. The CDR3 DNA is TGTGCCAGCAGCTCACTAGCGGGCTGGGGCAGGGCGGACTATGGCTACACCTTC. It codes for CASSSLAGWGRADYGYTF.

A few counts support this clone. The chain combines TRBV18 with TRBJ2-2, with TRBD2 matching over 12 bases. In germline, CDR1 is KGHSH, CDR2 LQKENI. V shed 3 bases and J 5 bases; nucleotides not matched to a gene: 7. The CDR3 extends over 17 amino acids. The CDR3 reads CASSPRTSGIGTGELFF. The CDR3 DNA is TGTGCCAGCTCACCGCGGACTAGCGGGATAGGTACCGGGGAGCTGTTTTTT. Looking up the rest from reference TRBV18 and TRBJ2-2 gives the full variable domain: NAGVMQNPRHLVRRRGQEARLRCSPMKGHSHVYWYRQLPEEGLKFMVYLQKENIIDESGMPKERFSAEFPKEGPSILRIQQVVRGDSAAYFCASSPRTSGIGTGELFFGEGSRLTVL.

The V gene is TRBV5-1, the J gene TRBJ1-3, with D unclear. Deletions cut 4 bases from V and 4 bases from J, with 12 bases between. In germline, CDR1 is SGHRS, CDR2 YFSETQ. This CDR3 is 14 amino acids long. CDR3 DNA sequence: TGCGCCAGCAGCCTACTCGGGGTGGGAAACACCATATATTTT. This translates into CASSLLGVGNTIYF.